A single sample gave rise to the 14 T cell receptor beta chains below, sequenced in a study of beta chain features in type 1 diabetes. The investigators reverse transcribed all of the isolated RNA, so they sequenced expressed TCRB transcripts. Sequenced by immunoSEQ multiplex PCR; TCRdb stores in-frame clones only, minus some. The sample yields roughly 230,000 clones, 9.6% seen once. The specimen sequenced was naive CD4+ T cells from blood. Every receptor here comes from a woman between 18 and 29 years old in good health.

This clone has more than one count but fewer than ten. The CDR3 sequence is CAWRKEGGPGYGYTF. CDR3 DNA: TGTGCCTGGAGAAAGGAGGGGGGGCCAGGTTATGGCTACACCTTC. V gene TRBV30 combines with J gene TRBJ1-2; a weak D match, TRBD1 (6 bases). V gave up 3 bases and J gave up 5 bases, with 19 bases separating them. Germline loops: CDR1 GTSNPN, CDR2 SVGIG (reference sequence). The CDR3 length is 15 residues.

This clone occurred a few times. The V call is TRBV5-8, the J call TRBJ2-7; D unclear. V was trimmed by 1 base and J by 6 bases, leaving 5 bases between them. Germline CDR1 and CDR2: SGHTS and YDEGEE. This CDR3 has 11 residues. The CDR3 sequence is CASSLMAEQYF. CDR3 nucleotide sequence: TGTGCCAGCAGCTTGATGGCCGAGCAGTACTTC.

This rearrangement joins TRBV5-1 to TRBJ1-2; 8 bases are shared with TRBD1. V shed 5 bases, J shed 3 bases, and the junction held 6 bases outside the gene matches. This CDR3 contains 14 residues. The germline V gene encodes CDR1 SGHRS and CDR2 YFSETQ. DNA of the CDR3: TGCGCCAGCAGACCCGGACAGGGTGACTATGGCTACACCTTC. It codes for CASRPGQGDYGYTF. Combining the CDR3 with reference TRBV5-1 and TRBJ1-2 gives the whole variable domain KAGVTQTPRYLIKTRGQQVTLSCSPISGHRSVSWYQQTPGQGLQFLFEYFSETQRNKGNFPGRFSGRQFSNSRSEMNVSTLELGDSALYLCASRPGQGDYGYTFGSGTRLTVV.

This chain links TRBV21-1 with TRBJ1-5. TRBV21-1 is a pseudogene segment. The CDR3 has 15 residues. CDR3 in amino acids: CASSVLGPGDQPQHF. The CDR3 DNA follows: TGTGCCAGCAGCGTCCTAGGGCCGGGGGATCAGCCCCAGCATTTT.

This clone occurred a few times. The chain carries TRBV30 and TRBJ2-2; D may be TRBD2 (6 bases). The ends were cut back, 4 bases at V and 4 bases at J, with 13 bases in the middle. The V gene's germline CDR1 is GTSNPN and CDR2 SVGIG (reference sequence). The CDR3 has 14 residues. The CDR3 protein is CAWTLGGGTGELFF. The CDR3 nucleotides are TGTGCCTGGACCCTCGGGGGAGGCACCGGGGAGCTGTTTTTT.

V is TRBV11-2 and J is TRBJ2-7; possibly TRBD2 for D (5 bases). The CDR3 loop spans 13 amino acids. Per the germline V gene, CDR1 is SGHAT and CDR2 is FQNNGV. The V gene lost 4 bases and the J gene lost 3 bases, with 10 bases spanning the gap. CDR3 amino acids: CASSSGVNYEQYF. The CDR3 nucleotides are TGTGCCAGCAGCTCCGGGGTAAACTACGAGCAGTACTTC.

The chain joins TRBV27 to TRBJ2-7; D may be TRBD2 (7 bases). V was clipped by 2 bases and J by 0 bases, with 11 bases between them. The CDR3 totals 15 residues. CDR1 MNHEY and CDR2 SMNVEV come from the germline V gene (reference sequence). The CDR3 region has the DNA TGTGCCAGCAGTTTAAGGGGGGGGATCTCCTACGAGCAGTACTTC. Translation: CASSLRGGISYEQYF.

V gene TRBV7-6 combines with J gene TRBJ1-5; perhaps TRBD1 as D (5 bases). V was shortened by 1 base and J by 6 bases, with 10 bases between the two germline ends. The CDR3 totals 14 residues. Per germline, CDR1 SGHVS and CDR2 FNYEAQ. The CDR3 DNA is TGTGCCAGCAGCTTAGATTCAGGGCGTCAGCCCCAGCATTTT. The encoded protein is CASSLDSGRQPQHF.

The chain recombines TRBV27 with TRBJ1-2; TRBD1 matches at 9 bases. This CDR3 has 15 amino acids. CDR1 is MNHEY and CDR2 is SMNVEV in the germline V gene (reference sequence). V shed 2 bases, J shed 7 bases, and the junction held 8 bases outside the gene matches. This CDR3 is CASSLEGQGWSGYTF. DNA of the CDR3: TGTGCCAGCAGTTTAGAGGGACAGGGTTGGTCTGGCTACACCTTC.

Comment on this clone: The sample has other DNA sequences that encode this CDR3 too. J is TRBJ2-7 and V is TRBV18; 13 bases are shared with TRBD2. The germline gives CDR1 KGHSH, CDR2 LQKENI. Germline trimming cut 6 bases from V and 4 bases from J; bases unmatched to any gene: 6. The CDR3 is 15 amino acids. The CDR3: CASSPGTSGIYEQYF. CDR3 in DNA: TGTGCCAGCTCGCCCGGGACTAGCGGGATTTACGAGCAGTACTTC.

This clone was seen a few times. The chain employs TRBV5-1 and TRBJ2-1; D remains unclear. Per the germline V gene, CDR1 is SGHRS and CDR2 is YFSETQ. V lost 0 bases and J 7 bases, leaving 11 bases between the germline ends. This CDR3 is 14 amino acids long. CDR3 nucleotides: TGCGCCAGCAGCTTGGTCCCCAGGCCGAATGAGCAGTTCTTC. As protein: CASSLVPRPNEQFF.

This clone has only a few counts. The chain carries TRBV5-1 and TRBJ1-1; perhaps TRBD1 as D (5 bases). Per the germline V gene, CDR1 is SGHRS and CDR2 is YFSETQ. Trimming took off 5 bases at V and 3 bases at J, with 17 bases between the two ends. The CDR3 is 15 residues long. CDR3 residues: CASRYSGTADTEAFF. CDR3 DNA: TGCGCCAGCAGGTATAGCGGGACGGCCGACACTGAAGCTTTCTTT. Full variable domain (missing parts from reference TRBV5-1 and TRBJ1-1): KAGVTQTPRYLIKTRGQQVTLSCSPISGHRSVSWYQQTPGQGLQFLFEYFSETQRNKGNFPGRFSGRQFSNSRSEMNVSTLELGDSALYLCASRYSGTADTEAFFGQGTRLTVV.

In this sample, this clone turned up a few times. The CDR3 loop is CSVRKGAVEVEAFF. The CDR3 nucleotides are TGCAGCGTCCGAAAAGGGGCCGTAGAAGTGGAAGCTTTCTTT. V is TRBV29-1 and J is TRBJ1-1, with D possibly matching TRBD1 (5 bases). The V gene's germline CDR1 is SQVTM and CDR2 ANQGSEA. The V end lost 6 bases, the J end lost 8 bases, and 22 bases lay between the germline ends. This CDR3 spans 14 amino acids.

V usage is TRBV2 and J usage is TRBJ2-7; 8 nucleotides line up with TRBD1. Germline values: CDR1 SNHLY, CDR2 FYNNEI. This CDR3 is 13 amino acids long. V was clipped by 4 bases and J by 5 bases; unmatched bases: 4. The DNA for the CDR3 is TGTGCCAGCAGTGGACAGGGGTGGAACGAGCAGTACTTC. Translation gives CASSGQGWNEQYF.